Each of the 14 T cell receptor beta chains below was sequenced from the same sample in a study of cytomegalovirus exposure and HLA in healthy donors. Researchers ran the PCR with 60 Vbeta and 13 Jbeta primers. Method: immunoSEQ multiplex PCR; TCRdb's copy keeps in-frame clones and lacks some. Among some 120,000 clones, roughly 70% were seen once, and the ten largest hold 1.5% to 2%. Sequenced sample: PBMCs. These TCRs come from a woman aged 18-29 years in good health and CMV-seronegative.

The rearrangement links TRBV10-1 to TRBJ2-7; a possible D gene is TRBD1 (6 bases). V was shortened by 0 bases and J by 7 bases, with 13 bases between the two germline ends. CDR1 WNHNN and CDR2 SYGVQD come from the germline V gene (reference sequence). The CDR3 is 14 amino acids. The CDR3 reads CASSESGAGSEQYF. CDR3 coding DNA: TGCGCCAGCAGTGAGTCGGGGGCGGGTTCGGAGCAGTACTTC.

DNA for the CDR3: TGTGCCTGGAGGGTGAAAGGCGGGGGGGCCGCAGATACGCAGTATTTT. It yields the protein CAWRVKGGGAADTQYF. The rearrangement joins TRBV30 to TRBJ2-3; TRBD2 agrees at 9 bases. V dropped 3 bases and J dropped 4; count of bases not matched to a gene: 11. Germline CDR1 is GTSNPN and CDR2 is SVGIG (reference sequence). This CDR3 has 16 amino acids.

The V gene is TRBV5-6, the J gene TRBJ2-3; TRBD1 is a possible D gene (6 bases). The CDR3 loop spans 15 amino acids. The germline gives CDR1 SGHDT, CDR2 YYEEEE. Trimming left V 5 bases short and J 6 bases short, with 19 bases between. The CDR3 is CASSWWDGRGDTQYF. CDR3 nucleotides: TGTGCCAGCAGTTGGTGGGATGGTAGGGGGGATACGCAGTATTTT.

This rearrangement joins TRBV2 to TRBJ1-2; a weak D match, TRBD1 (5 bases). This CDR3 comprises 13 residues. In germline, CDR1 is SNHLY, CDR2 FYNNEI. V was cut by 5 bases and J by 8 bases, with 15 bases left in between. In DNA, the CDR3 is TGTGCCAGCAGTCCAGACAGTCCAGAGGGCTACACCTTC. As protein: CASSPDSPEGYTF.

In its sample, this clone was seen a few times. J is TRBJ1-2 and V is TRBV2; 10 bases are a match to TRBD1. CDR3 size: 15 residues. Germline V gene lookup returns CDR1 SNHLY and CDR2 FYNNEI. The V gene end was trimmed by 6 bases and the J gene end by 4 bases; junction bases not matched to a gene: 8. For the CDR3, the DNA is TGTGCCAGCAGGACCTCGGGACAGGGGATCTATGGCTACACCTTC. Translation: CASRTSGQGIYGYTF.

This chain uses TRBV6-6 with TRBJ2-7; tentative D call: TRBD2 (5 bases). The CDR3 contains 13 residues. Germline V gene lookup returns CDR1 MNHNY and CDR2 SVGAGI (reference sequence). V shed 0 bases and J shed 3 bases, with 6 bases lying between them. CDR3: CASSYSGSYEQYF. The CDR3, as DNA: TGTGCCAGCAGTTACTCGGGGAGCTACGAGCAGTACTTC.

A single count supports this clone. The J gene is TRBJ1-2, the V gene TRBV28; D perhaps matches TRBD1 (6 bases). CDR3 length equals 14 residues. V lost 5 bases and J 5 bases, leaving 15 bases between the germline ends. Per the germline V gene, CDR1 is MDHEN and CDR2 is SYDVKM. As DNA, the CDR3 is TGTGCCAGCAGTCCCCCCGACAGGCCTTATGGCTACACCTTC. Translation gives CASSPPDRPYGYTF.

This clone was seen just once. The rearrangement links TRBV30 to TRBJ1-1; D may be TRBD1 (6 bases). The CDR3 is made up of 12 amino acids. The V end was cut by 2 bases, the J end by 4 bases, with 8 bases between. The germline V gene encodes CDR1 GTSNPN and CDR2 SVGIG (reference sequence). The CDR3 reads CAWSRTVTEAFF. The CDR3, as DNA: TGTGCCTGGAGTAGGACAGTCACTGAAGCTTTCTTT.

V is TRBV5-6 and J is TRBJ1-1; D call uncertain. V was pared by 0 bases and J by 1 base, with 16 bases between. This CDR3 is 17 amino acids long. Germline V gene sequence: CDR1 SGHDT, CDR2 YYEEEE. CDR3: CASSLGWWRHRNTEAFF. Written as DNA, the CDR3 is TGTGCCAGCAGCTTGGGTTGGTGGAGGCATCGGAACACTGAAGCTTTCTTT.

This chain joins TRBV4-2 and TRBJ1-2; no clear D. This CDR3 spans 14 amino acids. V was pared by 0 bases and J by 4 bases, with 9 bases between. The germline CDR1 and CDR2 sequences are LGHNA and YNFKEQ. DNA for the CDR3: TGTGCCAGCAGCCAAGATCCCGGGGTCTATGGCTACACCTTC. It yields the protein CASSQDPGVYGYTF.

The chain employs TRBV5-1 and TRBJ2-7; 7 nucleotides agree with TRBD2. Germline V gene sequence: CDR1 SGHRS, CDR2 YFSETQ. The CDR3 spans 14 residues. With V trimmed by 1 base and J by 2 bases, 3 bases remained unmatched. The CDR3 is CASSLSSGPYEQYF. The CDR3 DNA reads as TGCGCCAGCAGCTTGTCTAGCGGACCCTACGAGCAGTACTTC.

CDR3 amino acids: CASSPGTGDNSPLHF. In DNA, the CDR3 is TGTGCCAGCAGCCCAGGGACAGGGGATAATTCACCCCTCCACTTT. V is TRBV7-3 and J is TRBJ1-6; 10 bases fit TRBD1. V trimming: 5 bases; J trimming: 5 bases; junction bases outside the gene matches: 3. This CDR3 comprises 15 residues. Per germline, CDR1 SGHTA and CDR2 FQGTGA.

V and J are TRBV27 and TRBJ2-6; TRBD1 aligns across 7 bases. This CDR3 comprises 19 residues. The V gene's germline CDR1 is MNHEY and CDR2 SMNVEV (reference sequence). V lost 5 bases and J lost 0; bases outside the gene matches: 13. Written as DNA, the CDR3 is TGTGCCAGCAGTAGGAGACAGGGCGCACTATTCTCTGGGGCCAACGTCCTGACTTTC. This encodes CASSRRQGALFSGANVLTF.

CDR3 loop: CAWSADRAYQPQHF. The CDR3 region has the DNA TGTGCCTGGAGTGCTGACAGGGCTTATCAGCCCCAGCATTTT. This chain connects TRBV30 to TRBJ1-5; TRBD1 agrees at 7 bases. CDR1 GTSNPN and CDR2 SVGIG come from the germline V gene (reference sequence). The V and J ends lost 1 base and 5 bases, in that order; junction bases with no gene match: 5. There are 14 residues in the CDR3.